Shown below are 15 T cell receptor beta chains from a single sample sequenced in a study of cytomegalovirus exposure and HLA in healthy donors. PCR amplification relied on 60 Vbeta primers (plus 13 Jbeta primers). Profiling relied on immunoSEQ multiplex PCR, and the TCRdb table lists in-frame clones only, not all of them. The table has around 150,000 clones, about 80% seen once. Sample: PBMCs. Receptor source: a girl aged 10-17 years in good health and CMV-seropositive.

The chain has TRBV6-1 and TRBJ1-4, with D unclear. Germline V gene lookup returns CDR1 MNHNS and CDR2 SASEGT. V lost 6 bases and J lost 8, with 16 bases in between. The CDR3 extends over 14 amino acids. The CDR3 DNA reads as TGTGCCAGCAGCGAACCCCGGTCGTCGGAAAAACTGTTTTTT. Translating it yields CASSEPRSSEKLFF.

The chain carries TRBV27 and TRBJ2-7; 11 bases are a match to TRBD2. This CDR3 region has 13 residues. The V and J ends lost 5 bases and 11 bases, in that order; junction bases with no gene match: 8. In germline, CDR1 is MNHEY, CDR2 SMNVEV (reference sequence). CDR3 nucleotide sequence: TGTGCCAGCAGTCTGGTACTAGCGGGAGAGAAGTACTTC. It is translated as CASSLVLAGEKYF.

This chain uses TRBV11-2 with TRBJ2-1, with 10 bases aligning to TRBD2. The CDR3 loop spans 15 amino acids. The J segment lost 3 bases and the V segment lost 5 bases, leaving 4 bases of the junction unmatched. Germline V gives CDR1 SGHAT, CDR2 FQNNGV. The CDR3 loop is CASSTGTSDYNEQFF. The CDR3 DNA reads TGTGCCAGCAGCACCGGGACTAGCGACTACAATGAGCAGTTCTTC.

The chain couples TRBV5-4 to TRBJ2-1; 9 bases line up with TRBD1. CDR1 is SGHNT and CDR2 is YYREEE in the germline V gene (reference sequence). The CDR3 is 15 amino acids. The V gene end was trimmed by 5 bases and the J gene end by 1 base; junction bases not matched to a gene: 4. CDR3 loop: CASRTTGGSYNEQFF. The CDR3 DNA is TGTGCCAGCAGGACGACAGGGGGATCCTACAATGAGCAGTTCTTC.

This clone was observed a single time. The rearrangement links TRBV29-1 to TRBJ1-2; D remains ambiguous. Trimming took 6 bases from V and 4 from J, leaving 6 bases between them. The germline V gene encodes CDR1 SQVTM and CDR2 ANQGSEA. The CDR3 is 10 amino acids. The CDR3 loop is CSVLFYGYTF. In nucleotides, the CDR3 is TGCAGCGTCCTCTTCTATGGCTACACCTTC. Based on the CDR3 plus reference TRBV29-1 and TRBJ1-2, the full variable domain is SAVISQKPSRDICQRGTSLTIQCQVDSQVTMMFWYRQQPGQSLTLIATANQGSEATYESGFVIDKFPISRPNLTFSTLTVSNMSPEDSSIYLCSVLFYGYTFGSGTRLTVV.

V and J are TRBV4-1 and TRBJ2-3, with 8 nucleotides matching TRBD1. The V gene's germline CDR1 is MGHRA and CDR2 YSYEKL. Trimming cost V 4 bases and J 4 bases; bases outside gene matches: 13. The CDR3 is 17 residues long. The CDR3 is CASSPHLGQGPPDTQYF. The DNA for the CDR3 is TGCGCCAGCAGCCCTCACCTCGGACAGGGTCCCCCAGATACGCAGTATTTT.

The chain recombines TRBV2 with TRBJ1-4, with D unresolved. Trimming cost V 3 bases and J 0 bases, with 2 bases left between them. The CDR3 consists of 13 residues. Germline values: CDR1 SNHLY, CDR2 FYNNEI. Here the CDR3 DNA reads TGTGCCAGCAGTGACACAACTAATGAAAAACTGTTTTTT. This codes for CASSDTTNEKLFF.

The V and J genes are TRBV6-5 and TRBJ1-3; D is possibly TRBD1 (5 bases). Per germline, CDR1 MNHEY and CDR2 SVGAGI. The CDR3 extends over 15 amino acids. V was trimmed by 6 bases and J by 0 bases, leaving 12 bases between them. CDR3 region: CASSSDSVSGNTIYF. The DNA of the CDR3 is TGTGCCAGCAGCTCTGACAGCGTCTCTGGAAACACCATATATTTT.

The rearrangement links TRBV4-1 to TRBJ1-5, with 8 bases identical to TRBD1. J was trimmed by 7 bases and V by 4 bases; bases with no gene match: 9. Germline V gives CDR1 MGHRA, CDR2 YSYEKL. This CDR3 is 15 amino acids long. The CDR3 sequence is CASSLKAGGEQPQHF. The CDR3 nucleotides are TGCGCCAGCAGCCTAAAGGCAGGGGGCGAGCAGCCCCAGCATTTT.

This clone was picked up one time. V and J are TRBV10-1 and TRBJ1-4; 10 positions agree with TRBD1. The CDR3 spans 19 residues. In germline, CDR1 is WNHNN, CDR2 SYGVQD (reference sequence). The junction had 25 bases not matched to a gene; V was cut back by 4 bases and J by 14 bases. CDR3 loop: CASSVPPSTGTGDNGRLFF. Written as DNA, the CDR3 is TGCGCCAGCAGTGTTCCCCCGTCGACCGGGACAGGGGATAATGGGAGGCTGTTTTTT.

The chain carries TRBV15 and TRBJ2-1; D may be TRBD2 (6 bases). CDR1 and CDR2 (germline): LNHNV, YYDKDF (reference sequence). V was cut by 0 bases and J by 6 bases, with 15 bases left in between. The CDR3 extends over 16 amino acids. CDR3 residues: CATSRDGGTVSNEQFF. As DNA, the CDR3 is TGTGCCACCAGCAGAGATGGCGGGACCGTCTCCAATGAGCAGTTCTTC.

V and J are TRBV9 and TRBJ2-2; D remains ambiguous. The CDR3 runs 12 residues. The germline V gene encodes CDR1 SGDLS and CDR2 YYNGEE. Trimming shortened V by 3 bases and J by 6 bases, and 6 bases separated the two germline ends. The chain's CDR3 is CASSAVAGELFF. For the CDR3, the DNA is TGTGCCAGCAGCGCCGTAGCCGGGGAGCTGTTTTTT.

The CDR3 region is CATGDLQRASAEQYF. Written as DNA, the CDR3 is TGTGCCACTGGGGACTTACAGCGGGCCTCGGCCGAGCAGTACTTC. V gene TRBV19 combines with J gene TRBJ2-7; TRBD2 might be the D (6 bases). Trimming shortened V by 10 bases and J by 6 bases, and 25 bases separated the two germline ends. Germline loops: CDR1 LNHDA, CDR2 SQIVND (reference sequence). This CDR3 has 15 amino acids.

This clone was recorded once. The chain joins TRBV2 to TRBJ2-1; 8 bases align to TRBD1. V shed 4 bases, J shed 6 bases, and the junction held 5 bases outside the gene matches. The CDR3 spans 14 residues. In germline, CDR1 is SNHLY, CDR2 FYNNEI. The CDR3 reads CASSARTGLNEQFF. Written as DNA, the CDR3 is TGTGCCAGCAGTGCAAGGACAGGGCTCAATGAGCAGTTCTTC.

The genes are TRBV19 and TRBJ2-7; TRBD2 matches 12 bases. This CDR3 region has 17 residues. Germline V gene lookup returns CDR1 LNHDA and CDR2 SQIVND (reference sequence). J was trimmed by 7 bases and V by 5 bases; bases with no gene match: 15. CDR3 bases: TGTGCCAGTAGTTTTGCCCCTAGCGGGGGGGCGAAGGGAGAGCAGTACTTC. Protein sequence: CASSFAPSGGAKGEQYF.